The 18 T cell receptor beta chains reported below all come from one sample, sequenced in a study of T cell clones after liver transplantation. Using immunoSEQ multiplex PCR, the repertoire was profiled, and TCRdb retains in-frame clones only, with some absent. The table has roughly 19,000 clones, around 87% seen once; the top ten hold approximately 13%. The source material was CD8+ T cells from blood, sampled approximately 3.5 years after liver transplant. Source of these receptors: a human patient who received a liver transplant. Some T cells may possibly be graft donor cells.

This clone came up once. The rearrangement joins TRBV28 to TRBJ2-1; TRBD2 might be the D (5 bases). CDR3 length: 15 amino acids. The germline V and J ends were trimmed by 3 bases and 1 base, with 10 bases remaining between them. Looked up from germline, CDR1 is MDHEN and CDR2 is SYDVKM. DNA of the CDR3: TGTGCCAGCAGTTTGGGGTGGGAGTCCTACAATGAGCAGTTCTTC. This codes for CASSLGWESYNEQFF.

The V gene is TRBV9, the J gene TRBJ2-7, with TRBD2 matching over 9 bases. CDR3 length: 15 amino acids. The V gene end was trimmed by 0 bases and the J gene end by 2 bases; junction bases not matched to a gene: 3. Germline CDR1 SGDLS, CDR2 YYNGEE. CDR3 sequence (DNA): TGTGCCAGCAGCGTAGATAGCGGGAGAGCCTACGAGCAGTACTTC. It codes for CASSVDSGRAYEQYF. The full variable domain, with the rest looked up from reference TRBV9 and TRBJ2-7, is DSGVTQTPKHLITATGQRVTLRCSPRSGDLSVYWYQQSLDQGLQFLIQYYNGEERAKGNILERFSAQQFPDLHSELNLSSLELGDSALYFCASSVDSGRAYEQYFGPGTRLTVT.

This sequence joins TRBV7-2 and TRBJ2-5; the D gene is possibly TRBD2 (5 bases). There are 16 residues in the CDR3. V lost 3 bases to trimming and J lost 5 bases, with 19 bases between them. Germline CDR1 and CDR2: SGHTA and FQGNSA. CDR3 sequence: CASSLGVSGFGETQYF. CDR3 nucleotides: TGTGCCAGCAGCTTGGGCGTTTCGGGATTTGGGGAGACCCAGTACTTC. Variable domain in full (rest from reference TRBV7-2 and TRBJ2-5): GAGVSQSPSNKVTEKGKDVELRCDPISGHTALYWYRQSLGQGLEFLIYFQGNSAPDKSGLPSDRFSAERTGGSVSTLTIQRTQQEDSAVYLCASSLGVSGFGETQYFGPGTRLLVL.

This sequence joins TRBV5-6 and TRBJ2-7; the D gene could be TRBD1 or TRBD2 (6 bases each). V shed 3 bases and J shed 4 bases, with 17 bases lying between them. The CDR3 is 15 residues long. Germline CDR1 reads SGHDT; CDR2 reads YYEEEE. The CDR3 DNA reads TGTGCCAGCAGCTCCCTCCCCCAGGGGAGGTACGAGCAGTACTTC. Translation gives CASSSLPQGRYEQYF.

The chain carries TRBV7-9 and TRBJ2-7; D not resolved. Trimming removed 0 bases from V and 1 base from J, with 7 bases in between. In germline, CDR1 is SEHNR, CDR2 FQNEAQ (reference sequence). The length of the CDR3 is 14 residues. The CDR3 loop reads CASSLADGSYEQYF. The CDR3, as DNA: TGTGCCAGCAGCTTAGCTGACGGTTCCTACGAGCAGTACTTC.

This clone was seen only a few times. In DNA, the CDR3 is TGTGCCAGCATGGCAGGGCTTGAGCAGTACTTC. It yields the protein CASMAGLEQYF. This chain joins TRBV6-5 and TRBJ2-7, with D perhaps matching TRBD1 (5 bases). Trimming took 7 bases from V and 7 from J, leaving 11 bases between them. CDR1 and CDR2 (germline): MNHEY, SVGAGI. The CDR3 sequence is 11 residues long.

This clone appeared once. CDR3 protein: CASTYSGNYNEQFF. CDR3 sequence (DNA): TGTGCCAGCACCTATAGCGGGAACTACAATGAGCAGTTCTTC. The chain is built from TRBV27 and TRBJ2-1, with TRBD2 matching over 8 bases. The CDR3 is 14 amino acids. Germline assignment: CDR1 MNHEY and CDR2 SMNVEV (reference sequence). V lost 7 bases and J lost 3; bases outside the gene matches: 5.

This sequence joins TRBV5-4 and TRBJ1-1; D remains unclear. The germline CDR1 and CDR2 sequences are SGHNT and YYREEE (reference sequence). This CDR3 region has 13 residues. V shed 4 bases and J shed 3 bases, with 10 bases lying between them. CDR3 sequence reads: CASSPVEDTEAFF. For the CDR3, the DNA is TGTGCCAGCAGCCCCGTCGAGGACACTGAAGCTTTCTTT.

This chain joins TRBV6-5 and TRBJ1-4, with TRBD1 identical over 9 bases. The CDR3 length is 14 residues. The junction had 2 bases not matched to a gene; V was cut back by 2 bases and J by 7 bases. The germline V gene has CDR1 MNHEY and CDR2 SVGAGI. CDR3 DNA: TGTGCCAGCAGTTACGGGACAGGGTTTGAAAAACTGTTTTTT. It codes for CASSYGTGFEKLFF.

The chain joins TRBV28 to TRBJ2-7; the match to TRBD1 covers 7 bases. The CDR3 totals 12 residues. V lost 8 bases and J lost 2; bases outside the gene matches: 3. In germline, CDR1 is MDHEN, CDR2 SYDVKM. The CDR3 here is CASEGQPYEQYF. CDR3 DNA: TGTGCCAGCGAGGGACAGCCCTACGAGCAGTACTTC.

The chain is built from TRBV28 and TRBJ1-3, with TRBD1 matching over 7 bases. J was trimmed by 4 bases and V by 4 bases; bases with no gene match: 4. Germline V gene sequence: CDR1 MDHEN, CDR2 SYDVKM. The CDR3 spans 14 residues. The CDR3 here is CASSSTGTGNTIYF. CDR3 coding DNA: TGTGCCAGCAGTTCGACAGGGACGGGAAACACCATATATTTT.

The V and J genes are TRBV9 and TRBJ2-1; 7 positions match TRBD2. The V segment lost 4 bases and the J segment 8 bases; nucleotides outside the gene matches: 12. Germline CDR1 reads SGDLS; CDR2 reads YYNGEE. The CDR3 consists of 15 residues. The CDR3: CASSPQPGGLHEQFF. The CDR3, as DNA: TGTGCCAGCAGCCCCCAGCCGGGAGGATTGCATGAGCAGTTCTTC.

V usage is TRBV27 and J usage is TRBJ2-2, with D maybe TRBD2 (5 bases). Trimming shortened V by 7 bases and J by 4 bases, and 16 bases separated the two germline ends. Germline loops: CDR1 MNHEY, CDR2 SMNVEV (reference sequence). The length of the CDR3 is 15 residues. The CDR3 nucleotides are TGTGCCAGCAACATGCGGCGGGTGGGCACCGGGGAGCTGTTTTTT. It specifies CASNMRRVGTGELFF.

The V and J genes are TRBV11-3 and TRBJ1-1; no clear D. The length of the CDR3 is 13 residues. The V gene's germline CDR1 is SGHNT and CDR2 YENEEA. The V and J ends lost 3 bases and 2 bases respectively, with 7 bases between them. CDR3 bases: TGTGCCAGCAGCTTGTCGGATAACACTGAAGCTTTCTTT. It specifies CASSLSDNTEAFF.

This clone was seen once. CDR3 bases: TGTGCCAGCAGTCCCTCGGGGGTAGGGTCCTACGAGCAGTACTTC. This encodes CASSPSGVGSYEQYF. The chain employs TRBV28 and TRBJ2-7; D may be TRBD2 (6 bases). The germline V gene has CDR1 MDHEN and CDR2 SYDVKM. The ends were cut back, 5 bases at V and 1 base at J, with 15 bases in the middle. CDR3 length: 15 residues.

The rearrangement uses TRBV4-3 and TRBJ2-3; either TRBD1 or TRBD2 may supply D (5 bases each). There are 16 residues in the CDR3. Trimming took off 0 bases at V and 3 bases at J, with 13 bases between the two ends. Germline CDR1 reads LGHNA; CDR2 reads YSLEER. The CDR3 sequence: CASSQDMGDLTDTQYF. CDR3 coding DNA: TGCGCCAGCAGCCAAGATATGGGGGACCTTACAGATACGCAGTATTTT.

This clone was seen only once. The chain uses TRBV28 and TRBJ2-6; TRBD1 matches 7 bases. The J segment lost 0 bases and the V segment lost 7 bases, leaving 6 bases of the junction unmatched. Germline loops: CDR1 MDHEN, CDR2 SYDVKM. CDR3 length equals 16 residues. As DNA, the CDR3 is TGTGCCAGCAAACCCACAGGGGCCTCTGGGGCCAACGTCCTGACTTTC. Amino acids: CASKPTGASGANVLTF.

This clone was detected only once. The chain employs TRBV13 and TRBJ2-7; 14 bases align to TRBD2. CDR3 length equals 17 residues. V lost 3 bases to trimming and J lost 3 bases; unmatched junction nucleotides: 7. CDR1 PRHDT and CDR2 FYEKMQ come from the germline V gene (reference sequence). CDR3 amino acids: CASSFGTSGGPLYEQYF. Here the CDR3 DNA reads TGTGCCAGCAGCTTCGGGACTAGCGGGGGCCCCCTCTACGAGCAGTACTTC.